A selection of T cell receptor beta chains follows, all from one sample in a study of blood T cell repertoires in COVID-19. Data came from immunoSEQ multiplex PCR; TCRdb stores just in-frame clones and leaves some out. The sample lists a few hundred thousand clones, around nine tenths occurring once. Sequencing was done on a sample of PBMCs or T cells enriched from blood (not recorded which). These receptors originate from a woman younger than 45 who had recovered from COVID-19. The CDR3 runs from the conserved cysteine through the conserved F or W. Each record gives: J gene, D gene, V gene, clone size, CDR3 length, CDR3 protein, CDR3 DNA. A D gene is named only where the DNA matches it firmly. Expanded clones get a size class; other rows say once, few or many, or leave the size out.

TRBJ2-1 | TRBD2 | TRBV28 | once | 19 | CASSEGLAVSLRSYNEQFF | TGTGCCAGCAGTGAGGGACTAGCGGTGAGTCTCCGCTCCTACAATGAGCAGTTCTTC
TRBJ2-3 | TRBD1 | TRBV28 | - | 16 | CASSLPGTGGADTQYF | TGTGCCAGCAGTTTACCCGGGACAGGGGGTGCAGATACGCAGTATTTT
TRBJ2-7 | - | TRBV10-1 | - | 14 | CASSPWQGSYEQYF | TGCGCCAGCAGTCCTTGGCAGGGGTCCTACGAGCAGTACTTC
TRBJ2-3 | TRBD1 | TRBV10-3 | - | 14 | CATTRTGSTDTQYF | TGTGCCACCACCCGGACAGGGTCCACAGATACGCAGTATTTT
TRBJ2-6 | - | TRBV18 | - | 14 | CASSTVSGANVLTF | TGTGCCAGCTCAACGGTCTCTGGGGCCAACGTCCTGACTTTC
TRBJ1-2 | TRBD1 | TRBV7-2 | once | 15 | CASSRITQGAGGYTF | TGTGCCAGCAGCCGGATCACACAGGGGGCTGGCGGCTACACCTTC
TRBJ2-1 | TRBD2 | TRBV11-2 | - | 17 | CASSLSGLAGEYNEQFF | TGTGCCAGCAGCCTATCGGGGCTAGCGGGAGAGTACAATGAGCAGTTCTTC
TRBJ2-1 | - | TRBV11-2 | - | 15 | CASSGGSYLYNEQFF | TGTGCCAGCAGCGGGGGGAGTTACCTCTACAATGAGCAGTTCTTC
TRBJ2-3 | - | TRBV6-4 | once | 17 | CASSVRCPRDSTDTQYF | TGTGCCAGCAGTGTTAGGTGTCCGAGGGATAGCACAGATACGCAGTATTTT
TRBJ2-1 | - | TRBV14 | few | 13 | CASSPPAYNEQFF | TGTGCCAGCAGCCCGCCCGCGTACAATGAGCAGTTCTTC
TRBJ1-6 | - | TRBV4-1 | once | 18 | CASSQDGPGISYNSPLHF | TGCGCCAGCAGCCAAGATGGGCCAGGGATCTCCTATAATTCACCCCTCCACTTT